The 16 T cell receptor beta chains presented below share a single source sample, sequenced in a study of shared clonotypes between healthy human individuals (dated by TCRdb to about 2020). The library came from the immunoSEQ multiplex PCR assay. This is the immuneACCESS table as TCRdb keeps it, with only in-frame sequences that have V and J called. A part of the clones is gone; compared with another copy, unresolved V genes explain less than half, and the rest is unexplained. Here the sample has hundreds of thousands of clones; around three quarters occur a single time. 1.5% to 2% of the sample is held by the ten biggest clonotypes. Sample: memory CD4+ T cells sorted from blood. The label giving this sample's cell subset or site can be read as: CD45RA-negative fraction. The origin of the receptors is a woman in her twenties or thirties in good health.

This clone occurred many times. The J gene is TRBJ2-7, the V gene TRBV28; D may match TRBD1 or TRBD2 (5 bases each). Looked up from germline, CDR1 is MDHEN and CDR2 is SYDVKM. V was clipped by 7 bases and J by 5 bases, with 15 bases between them. The CDR3 has 13 residues. The CDR3 loop reads CASTGTVSDEQYF. The CDR3 coding sequence is TGTGCCAGCACCGGGACCGTTAGTGACGAGCAGTACTTC.

In its sample, this clone was seen many times. This rearrangement joins TRBV7-6 to TRBJ2-7; D not resolved. The length of the CDR3 is 15 residues. V was clipped by 5 bases and J by 5 bases, with 19 bases between them. Germline V CDR1 and CDR2: SGHVS, FNYEAQ. The CDR3, as DNA: TGTGCCAGCAGCACGCCCAGTGGGGAAAGGAACGAGCAGTACTTC. Protein: CASSTPSGERNEQYF.

The chain employs TRBV6-6 and TRBJ1-4; 8 bases map to TRBD1. Germline V gene lookup returns CDR1 MNHNY and CDR2 SVGAGI (reference sequence). J was trimmed by 5 bases and V by 0 bases; bases with no gene match: 5. The CDR3 has 16 residues. The CDR3 region is CASSYSGQGRNEKLFF. As DNA, the CDR3 is TGTGCCAGCAGTTACTCAGGACAGGGTAGGAATGAAAAACTGTTTTTT.

This rearrangement joins TRBV5-1 to TRBJ2-7; 8 bases align to TRBD2. The J segment lost 0 bases and the V segment lost 1 base, leaving 3 bases of the junction unmatched. This CDR3 comprises 15 residues. Germline loops: CDR1 SGHRS, CDR2 YFSETQ. CDR3 DNA: TGCGCCAGCAGCTTGAGTAGCGGGACCTCCTACGAGCAGTACTTC. Translating gives CASSLSSGTSYEQYF.

The chain has TRBV25-1 and TRBJ2-1, with 7 bases fitting TRBD2. This CDR3 has 16 residues. V was clipped by 5 bases and J by 0 bases; unmatched bases: 7. The germline gives CDR1 MGHDK, CDR2 SYGVNS. CDR3 residues: CASSLGRGASYNEQFF. CDR3 nucleotide sequence: TGTGCCAGCAGTCTTGGGAGGGGCGCCTCCTACAATGAGCAGTTCTTC.

This sequence joins TRBV28 and TRBJ2-2, with a possible D match to TRBD2 (5 bases). CDR3 size: 15 residues. The germline V and J ends were trimmed by 2 bases and 6 bases, with 13 bases remaining between them. Germline CDR1 is MDHEN and CDR2 is SYDVKM. CDR3 sequence (DNA): TGTGCCAGCAGTTTAAGGGTATCGGGGTCCGGGGAGCTGTTTTTT. Its translation: CASSLRVSGSGELFF.

This clone was seen a handful of times. V usage is TRBV27 and J usage is TRBJ2-3; TRBD2 is a possible D gene (6 bases). CDR1 is MNHEY and CDR2 is SMNVEV in the germline V gene (reference sequence). The CDR3 extends over 15 amino acids. Trimming took off 8 bases at V and 1 base at J, with 16 bases between the two ends. The CDR3 region has the DNA TGTGCCAGCGCCGGGGGACTCCTCCGCACAGATACGCAGTATTTT. This sequence encodes CASAGGLLRTDTQYF.

This sequence joins TRBV28 and TRBJ2-1, with 10 bases matching TRBD2. V gave up 5 bases and J gave up 7 bases; unmatched junction bases: 5. The V gene's germline CDR1 is MDHEN and CDR2 SYDVKM. CDR3 length equals 14 residues. The CDR3 DNA reads as TGTGCCAGCAGTCTAGCGGGAGTTAAGAATGAGCAGTTCTTC. This gives the protein CASSLAGVKNEQFF.

The chain couples TRBV6-1 to TRBJ1-1; D is unresolved. Germline CDR1 and CDR2: MNHNS and SASEGT. With 5 bases removed from V and 0 bases from J, the gap between germline ends came to 10 bases. The CDR3 totals 14 residues. DNA of the CDR3: TGTGCCAGCAGTCCACAGACCATGAACACTGAAGCTTTCTTT. It is translated as CASSPQTMNTEAFF.

As regards this clone: Additional DNA sequences in this sample encode the identical CDR3. The chain couples TRBV29-1 to TRBJ2-3; D may be TRBD1 (5 bases). This CDR3 comprises 12 residues. The V and J ends lost 3 bases and 4 bases respectively, with 8 bases between them. The germline CDR1 and CDR2 sequences are SQVTM and ANQGSEA. In DNA form, the CDR3 reads TGCAGCGTTGAGGGGCTGTCAGATACGCAGTATTTT. As protein: CSVEGLSDTQYF.

CDR3 in DNA: TGTGCCAGCAACACACCTACTAGAGGAACCGGGGAGCTGTTTTTT. Amino acids: CASNTPTRGTGELFF. The chain couples TRBV28 to TRBJ2-2; a weak D match, TRBD2 (5 bases). Trimming removed 7 bases from V and 5 bases from J, with 17 bases in between. Germline CDR1 is MDHEN and CDR2 is SYDVKM. The CDR3 has 15 amino acids.

The rearrangement links TRBV5-4 to TRBJ2-6, with 7 positions matching TRBD1. Germline trimming cut 5 bases from V and 0 bases from J; bases unmatched to any gene: 5. The CDR3 is 16 amino acids. Looked up from germline, CDR1 is SGHNT and CDR2 is YYREEE (reference sequence). CDR3 bases: TGTGCCAGCAGTTTACAGGGGTACTCTGGGGCCAACGTCCTGACTTTC. The encoded protein is CASSLQGYSGANVLTF. Drawing the rest from reference TRBV5-4 and TRBJ2-6, the complete variable domain is ETGVTQSPTHLIKTRGQQVTLRCSSQSGHNTVSWYQQALGQGPQFIFQYYREEENGRGNFPPRFSGLQFPNYSSELNVNALELDDSALYLCASSLQGYSGANVLTFGAGSRLTVL.

The chain has TRBV4-2 and TRBJ2-1; 7 bases align to TRBD2. The CDR3 loop spans 17 amino acids. The germline V gene has CDR1 LGHNA and CDR2 YNFKEQ. Trimming took 4 bases from V and 0 from J; bases not matched to a gene: 9. This CDR3 is CASSPREDSVSYNEQFF. The CDR3 DNA reads as TGTGCCAGCAGCCCCCGGGAGGACTCCGTCTCCTACAATGAGCAGTTCTTC.

CDR3 region: CASSLRADSYNEQFF. The DNA for the CDR3 is TGTGCCAGCAGTTTAAGGGCGGACTCCTACAATGAGCAGTTCTTC. V gene TRBV27 combines with J gene TRBJ2-1, with D unclear. The CDR3 loop spans 15 amino acids. Germline V gene lookup returns CDR1 MNHEY and CDR2 SMNVEV (reference sequence). V dropped 2 bases and J dropped 0 bases, with 8 bases sitting between them.

The chain links TRBV2 to TRBJ1-1; 10 bases fit TRBD1. This CDR3 is built from 13 residues. Trimming cost V 6 bases and J 5 bases; bases outside gene matches: 3. Looked up from germline, CDR1 is SNHLY and CDR2 is FYNNEI. The CDR3 nucleotides are TGTGCCAGCAGGGACAGGGGGATGACTGAAGCTTTCTTT. This sequence encodes CASRDRGMTEAFF.

The chain combines TRBV7-6 with TRBJ2-5; TRBD2 matches at 7 bases. Germline lookup yields CDR1 SGHVS and CDR2 FNYEAQ. This CDR3 has 14 residues. J was trimmed by 4 bases and V by 1 base; bases with no gene match: 3. The CDR3: CASSLEGRGETQYF. The CDR3 DNA sequence: TGTGCCAGCAGCTTAGAAGGGAGGGGAGAGACCCAGTACTTC.